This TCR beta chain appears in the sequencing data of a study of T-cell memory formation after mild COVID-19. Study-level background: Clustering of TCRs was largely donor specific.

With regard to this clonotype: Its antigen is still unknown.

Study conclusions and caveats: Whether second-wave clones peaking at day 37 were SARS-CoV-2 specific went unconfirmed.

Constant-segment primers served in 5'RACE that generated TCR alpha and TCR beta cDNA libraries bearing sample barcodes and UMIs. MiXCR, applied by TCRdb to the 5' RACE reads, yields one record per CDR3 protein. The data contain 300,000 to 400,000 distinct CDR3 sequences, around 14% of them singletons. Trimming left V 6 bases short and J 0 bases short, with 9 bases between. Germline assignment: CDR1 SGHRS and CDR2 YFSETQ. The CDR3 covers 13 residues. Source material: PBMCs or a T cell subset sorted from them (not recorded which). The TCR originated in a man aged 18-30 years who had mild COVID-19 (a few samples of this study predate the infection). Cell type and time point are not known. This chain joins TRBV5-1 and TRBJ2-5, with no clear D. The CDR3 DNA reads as TGCGCCAGCACCCGGGCCAACCAAGAGACCCAGTACTTC. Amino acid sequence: CASTRANQETQYF. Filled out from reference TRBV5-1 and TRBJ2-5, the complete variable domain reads KAGVTQTPRYLIKTRGQQVTLSCSPISGHRSVSWYQQTPGQGLQFLFEYFSETQRNKGNFPGRFSGRQFSNSRSEMNVSTLELGDSALYLCASTRANQETQYFGPGTRLLVL.